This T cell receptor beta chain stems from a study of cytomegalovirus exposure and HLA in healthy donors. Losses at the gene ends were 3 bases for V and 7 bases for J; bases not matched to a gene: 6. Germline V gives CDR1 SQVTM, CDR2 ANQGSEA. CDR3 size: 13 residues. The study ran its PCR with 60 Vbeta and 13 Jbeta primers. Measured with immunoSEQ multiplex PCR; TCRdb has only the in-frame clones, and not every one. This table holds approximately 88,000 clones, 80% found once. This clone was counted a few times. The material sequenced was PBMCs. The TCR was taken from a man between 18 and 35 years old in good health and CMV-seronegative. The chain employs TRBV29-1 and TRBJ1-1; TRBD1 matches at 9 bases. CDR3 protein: CSVENRGRGEAFF. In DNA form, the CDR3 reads TGCAGCGTTGAGAACAGGGGGCGCGGTGAAGCTTTCTTT.